The clone carrying this TCR beta chain has a single count. What it recognizes is unknown. The table came from immunoSEQ multiplex PCR; TCRdb's copy has only in-frame clones and leaves some out. The table includes about 78,000 clones, 90% to 96% detected once. These data come from a study of cytomegalovirus exposure and HLA in healthy donors. The CDR3 is 15 amino acids. Trimming removed 2 bases from V and 0 bases from J, with 8 bases in between. The germline V gene encodes CDR1 MNHNY and CDR2 SVGAGI (reference sequence). Separate from the roughly 700-subject first cohort, the roughly 120-subject validation cohort was the one that the donors belonged to. Whole-study findings and limits: A list of 164 TCR beta chains associated with cytomegalovirus was given. Despite most TCR sequences being rare, some public TCRs occurred in many donors. Diagnosis of cytomegalovirus status made by the classifier reportedly showed high specificity and sensitivity.

The receptor comes from a young man in good health and CMV-seropositive. The source material was PBMCs. The gene calls are TRBV6-6 and TRBJ2-1; D possibly corresponds to TRBD1 (6 bases). DNA of the CDR3: TGTGCCAGCAGTTACATGGACAGCTCCTACAATGAGCAGTTCTTC. This codes for CASSYMDSSYNEQFF.